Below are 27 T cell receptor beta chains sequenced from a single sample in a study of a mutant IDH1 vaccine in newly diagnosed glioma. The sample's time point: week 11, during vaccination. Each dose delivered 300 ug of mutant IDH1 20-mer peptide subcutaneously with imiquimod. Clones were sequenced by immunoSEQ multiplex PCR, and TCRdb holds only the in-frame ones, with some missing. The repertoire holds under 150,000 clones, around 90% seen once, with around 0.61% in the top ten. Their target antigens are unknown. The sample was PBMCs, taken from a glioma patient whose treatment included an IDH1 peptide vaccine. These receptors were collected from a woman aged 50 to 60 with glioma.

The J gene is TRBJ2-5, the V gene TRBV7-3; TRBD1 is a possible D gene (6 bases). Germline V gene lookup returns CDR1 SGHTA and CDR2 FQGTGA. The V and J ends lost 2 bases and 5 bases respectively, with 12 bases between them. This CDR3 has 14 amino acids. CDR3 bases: TGTGCCAGCAGCTTATTACCAGGGGTGGAGACCCAGTACTTC. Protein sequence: CASSLLPGVETQYF. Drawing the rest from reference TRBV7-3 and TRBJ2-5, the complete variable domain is GAGVSQTPSNKVTEKGKYVELRCDPISGHTALYWYRQSLGQGPEFLIYFQGTGAADDSGLPNDRFFAVRPEGSVSTLKIQRTERGDSAVYLCASSLLPGVETQYFGPGTRLLVL.

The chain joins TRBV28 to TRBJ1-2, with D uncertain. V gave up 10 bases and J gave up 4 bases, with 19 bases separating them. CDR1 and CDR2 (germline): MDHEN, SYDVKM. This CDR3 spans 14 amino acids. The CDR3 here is CAIQETSTFYGYTF. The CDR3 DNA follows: TGTGCCATCCAGGAGACAAGTACCTTCTATGGCTACACCTTC.

This chain's CDR3 is CASSKDRGNTGELFF. The CDR3 bases are TGTGCCAGCAGCAAGGACAGGGGGAACACCGGGGAGCTGTTTTTT. The J gene is TRBJ2-2, the V gene TRBV11-2; TRBD1 aligns across 9 bases. The germline V gene encodes CDR1 SGHAT and CDR2 FQNNGV. Losses at the gene ends were 5 bases for V and 1 base for J; bases not matched to a gene: 2. The CDR3 is made up of 15 amino acids.

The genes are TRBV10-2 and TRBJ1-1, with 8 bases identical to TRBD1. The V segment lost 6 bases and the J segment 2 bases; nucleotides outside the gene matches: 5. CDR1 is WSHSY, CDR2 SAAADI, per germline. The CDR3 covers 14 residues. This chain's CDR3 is CASSRTGFNTEAFF. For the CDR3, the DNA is TGCGCCAGCAGCCGGACAGGGTTCAACACTGAAGCTTTCTTT.

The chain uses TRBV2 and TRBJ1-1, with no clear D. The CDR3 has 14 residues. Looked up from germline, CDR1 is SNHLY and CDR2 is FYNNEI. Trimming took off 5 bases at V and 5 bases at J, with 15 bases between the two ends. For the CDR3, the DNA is TGTGCCAGCAGTTTCCCCCCTACGTGGACTGAAGCTTTCTTT. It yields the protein CASSFPPTWTEAFF.

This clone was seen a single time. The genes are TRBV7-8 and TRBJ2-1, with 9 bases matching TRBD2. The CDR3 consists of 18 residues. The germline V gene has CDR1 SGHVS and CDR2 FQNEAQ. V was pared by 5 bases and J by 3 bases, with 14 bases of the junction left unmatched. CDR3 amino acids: CASSQRADLAGHYNEQFF. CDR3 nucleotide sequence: TGTGCCAGCAGCCAACGGGCCGATCTAGCGGGGCACTACAATGAGCAGTTCTTC.

CDR3 loop: CASSSTGVFTDTQYF. The CDR3 nucleotides are TGTGCCAGCAGTTCGACAGGGGTCTTCACAGATACGCAGTATTTT. The V call is TRBV27, the J call TRBJ2-3; TRBD1 matches 8 bases. This CDR3 contains 15 residues. V dropped 4 bases and J dropped 2; count of bases not matched to a gene: 5. Germline lookup yields CDR1 MNHEY and CDR2 SMNVEV (reference sequence).

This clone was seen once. CDR3 residues: CASSEYHRANYGYTF. DNA for the CDR3: TGTGCCAGCAGTGAATATCACAGGGCGAACTATGGCTACACCTTC. The chain links TRBV25-1 to TRBJ1-2, with D tentatively TRBD1 (6 bases). V was clipped by 0 bases and J by 2 bases, with 10 bases between them. The CDR3 runs 15 residues. The germline CDR1 and CDR2 sequences are MGHDK and SYGVNS.

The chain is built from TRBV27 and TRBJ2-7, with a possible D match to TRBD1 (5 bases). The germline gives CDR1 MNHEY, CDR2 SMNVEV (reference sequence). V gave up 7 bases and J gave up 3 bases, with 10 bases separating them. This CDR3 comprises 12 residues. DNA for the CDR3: TGTGCCAGCACCTCTCAGGGCTACGAGCAGTACTTC. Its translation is CASTSQGYEQYF.

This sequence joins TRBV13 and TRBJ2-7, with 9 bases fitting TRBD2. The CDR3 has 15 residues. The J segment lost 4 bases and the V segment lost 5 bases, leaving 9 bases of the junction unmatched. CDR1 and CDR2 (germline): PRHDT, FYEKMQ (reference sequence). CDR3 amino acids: CASSPASGKKYEQYF. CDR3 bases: TGTGCCAGCAGCCCCGCTAGCGGGAAAAAATACGAGCAGTACTTC.

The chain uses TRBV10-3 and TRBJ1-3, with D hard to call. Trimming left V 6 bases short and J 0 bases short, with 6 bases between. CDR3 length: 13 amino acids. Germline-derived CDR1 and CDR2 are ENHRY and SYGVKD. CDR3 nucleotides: TGTGCCATCAGACTCCCCTCTGGAAACACCATATATTTT. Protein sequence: CAIRLPSGNTIYF.

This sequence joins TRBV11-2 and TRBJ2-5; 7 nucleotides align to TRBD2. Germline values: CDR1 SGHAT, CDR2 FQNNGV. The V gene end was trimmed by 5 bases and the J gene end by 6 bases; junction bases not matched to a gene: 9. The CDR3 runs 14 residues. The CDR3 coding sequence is TGTGCCAGCAGCCTTACTAGCGAGCTAAAGACCCAGTACTTC. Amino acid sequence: CASSLTSELKTQYF.

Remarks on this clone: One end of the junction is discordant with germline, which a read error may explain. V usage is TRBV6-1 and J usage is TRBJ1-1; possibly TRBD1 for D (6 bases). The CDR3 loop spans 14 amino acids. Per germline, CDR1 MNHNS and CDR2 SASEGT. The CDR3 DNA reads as TGTGCCAGCAGTGAGCGGGGGCTGAATACTGAAGCTTTCTTT. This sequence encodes CASSERGLNTEAFF.

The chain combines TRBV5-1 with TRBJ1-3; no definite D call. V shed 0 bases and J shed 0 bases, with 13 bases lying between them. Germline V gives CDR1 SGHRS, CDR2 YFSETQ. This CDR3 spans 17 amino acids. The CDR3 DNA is TGCGCCAGCAGCTTGGAACACGAGTTTTCCTCTGGAAACACCATATATTTT. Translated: CASSLEHEFSSGNTIYF.

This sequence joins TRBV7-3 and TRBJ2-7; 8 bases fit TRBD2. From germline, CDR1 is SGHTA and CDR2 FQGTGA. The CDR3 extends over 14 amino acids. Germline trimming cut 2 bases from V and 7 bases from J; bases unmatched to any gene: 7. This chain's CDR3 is CASSLEAGDREQYF. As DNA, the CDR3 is TGTGCCAGCAGCTTAGAAGCGGGAGATCGGGAGCAGTACTTC.

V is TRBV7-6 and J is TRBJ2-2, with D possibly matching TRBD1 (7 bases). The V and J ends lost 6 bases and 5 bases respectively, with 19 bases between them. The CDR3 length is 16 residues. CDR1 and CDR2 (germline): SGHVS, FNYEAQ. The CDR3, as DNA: TGTGCCAGCAGAATGCCCCAGGGGGGCGCAACCGGGGAGCTGTTTTTT. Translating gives CASRMPQGGATGELFF. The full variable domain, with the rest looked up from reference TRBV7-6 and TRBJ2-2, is GAGVSQSPRYKVTKRGQDVALRCDPISGHVSLYWYRQALGQGPEFLTYFNYEAQQDKSGLPNDRFSAERPEGSISTLTIQRTEQRDSAMYRCASRMPQGGATGELFFGEGSRLTVL.

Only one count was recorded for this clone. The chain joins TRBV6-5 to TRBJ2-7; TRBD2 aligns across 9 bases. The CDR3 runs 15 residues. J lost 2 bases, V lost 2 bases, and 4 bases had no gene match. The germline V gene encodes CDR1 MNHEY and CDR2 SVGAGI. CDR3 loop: CASSYVSGGTYEQYF. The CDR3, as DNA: TGTGCCAGCAGTTACGTCAGCGGGGGGACCTACGAGCAGTACTTC.

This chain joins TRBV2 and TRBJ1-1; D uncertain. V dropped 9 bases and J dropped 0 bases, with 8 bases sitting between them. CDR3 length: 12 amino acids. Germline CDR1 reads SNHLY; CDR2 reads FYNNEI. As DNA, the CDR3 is TGTGCCAGGGCGGATGTGAACACTGAAGCTTTCTTT. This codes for CARADVNTEAFF.

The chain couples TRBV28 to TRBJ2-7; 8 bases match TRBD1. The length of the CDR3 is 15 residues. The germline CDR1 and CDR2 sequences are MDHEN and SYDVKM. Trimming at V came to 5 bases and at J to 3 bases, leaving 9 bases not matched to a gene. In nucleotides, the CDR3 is TGTGCCAGCAGTCCCAGGACAGGGAGAGGCTACGAGCAGTACTTC. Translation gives CASSPRTGRGYEQYF.

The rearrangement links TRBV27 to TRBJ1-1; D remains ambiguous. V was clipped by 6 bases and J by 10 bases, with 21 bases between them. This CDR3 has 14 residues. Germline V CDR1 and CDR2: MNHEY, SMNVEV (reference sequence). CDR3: CASRPLSRNVVAFF. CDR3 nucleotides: TGTGCCAGCAGGCCCTTATCTCGGAATGTTGTAGCTTTCTTT.

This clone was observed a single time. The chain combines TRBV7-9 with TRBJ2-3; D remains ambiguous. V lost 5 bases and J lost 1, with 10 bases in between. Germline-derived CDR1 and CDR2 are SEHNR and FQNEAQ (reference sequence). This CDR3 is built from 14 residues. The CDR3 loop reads CASSQDPGTDTQYF. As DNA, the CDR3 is TGTGCCAGCAGCCAGGATCCCGGCACAGATACGCAGTATTTT.

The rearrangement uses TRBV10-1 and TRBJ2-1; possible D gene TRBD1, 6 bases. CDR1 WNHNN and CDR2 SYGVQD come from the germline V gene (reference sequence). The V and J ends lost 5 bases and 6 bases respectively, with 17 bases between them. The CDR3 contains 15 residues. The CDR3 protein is CASSQDSHSSNEQFF. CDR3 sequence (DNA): TGCGCCAGCAGTCAGGACAGTCACAGCAGCAATGAGCAGTTCTTC.

The DNA for the CDR3 is TGTGCCAGCAGTGAAGAAGACAGGAAATTGCCTCTATGGGGCTACACCTTC. It yields the protein CASSEEDRKLPLWGYTF. This rearrangement joins TRBV6-1 to TRBJ1-2, with D possibly being TRBD1 (6 bases). From germline, CDR1 is MNHNS and CDR2 SASEGT. Trimming shortened V by 1 base and J by 8 bases, and 23 bases separated the two germline ends. The CDR3 has 17 amino acids.

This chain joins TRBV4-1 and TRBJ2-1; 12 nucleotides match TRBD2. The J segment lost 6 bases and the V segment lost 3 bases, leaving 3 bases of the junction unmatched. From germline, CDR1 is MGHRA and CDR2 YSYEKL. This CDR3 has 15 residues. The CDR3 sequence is CASSHRLAGANEQFF. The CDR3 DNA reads TGCGCCAGCAGCCATAGACTAGCGGGAGCCAATGAGCAGTTCTTC.

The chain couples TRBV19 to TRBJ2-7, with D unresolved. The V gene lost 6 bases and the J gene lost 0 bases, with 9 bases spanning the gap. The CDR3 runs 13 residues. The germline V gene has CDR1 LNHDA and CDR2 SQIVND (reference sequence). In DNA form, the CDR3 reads TGTGCCAGTAGGCATAGGAGCTCCTACGAGCAGTACTTC. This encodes CASRHRSSYEQYF.

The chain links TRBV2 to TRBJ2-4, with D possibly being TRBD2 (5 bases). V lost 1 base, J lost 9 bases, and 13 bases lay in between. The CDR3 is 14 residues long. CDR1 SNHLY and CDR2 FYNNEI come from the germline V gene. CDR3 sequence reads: CASSEEAGGIIQYF. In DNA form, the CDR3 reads TGTGCCAGCAGTGAAGAGGCGGGCGGTATCATTCAGTACTTC.

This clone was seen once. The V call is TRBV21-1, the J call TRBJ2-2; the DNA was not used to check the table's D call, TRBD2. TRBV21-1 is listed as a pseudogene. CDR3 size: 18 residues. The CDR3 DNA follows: TGTGCCAGCAGCAAAGCGGGTAGCGGGAGGTCGAGGGCCGGGGAGCTGTTTTTT. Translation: CASSKAGSGRSRAGELFF.